These 30 T cell receptor beta chains were all obtained from the same sample, sequenced in a study of cytomegalovirus exposure and HLA in healthy donors. Primers included in the PCR were 60 Vbeta and 13 Jbeta primers. Produced via immunoSEQ multiplex PCR; TCRdb's table is partial and in-frame only. The sample holds 100,000 to 150,000 clones. Sequenced input: PBMCs. These TCRs come from a man in his thirties or forties in good health and CMV-seronegative.

The chain joins TRBV7-8 to TRBJ2-1; the D is unclear. Germline assignment: CDR1 SGHVS and CDR2 FQNEAQ. Trimming stripped 4 bases from V and 6 bases from J, with 10 bases between. This CDR3 has 13 amino acids. The CDR3 DNA is TGTGCCAGCAGCTCGACACTTAGCAATGAGCAGTTCTTC. It is translated as CASSSTLSNEQFF. The variable domain in full, completed from reference TRBV7-8 and TRBJ2-1, reads GAGVSQSPRYKVAKRGQDVALRCDPISGHVSLFWYQQALGQGPEFLTYFQNEAQLDKSGLPSDRFFAERPEGSVSTLKIQRTQQEDSAVYLCASSSTLSNEQFFGPGTRLTVL.

The V and J genes are TRBV11-3 and TRBJ2-1, with 10 bases lining up with TRBD2. Trimming at V came to 0 bases and at J to 4 bases, leaving 3 bases not matched to a gene. This CDR3 comprises 16 residues. CDR1 is SGHNT, CDR2 YENEEA, per germline. CDR3 sequence reads: CASSLDWTSGYNEQFF. The CDR3 DNA sequence: TGTGCCAGCAGCTTAGATTGGACTAGCGGATACAATGAGCAGTTCTTC.

This chain joins TRBV5-1 and TRBJ2-7; 13 bases line up with TRBD2. CDR1 is SGHRS, CDR2 YFSETQ, per germline. The junction had 2 bases not matched to a gene; V was cut back by 2 bases and J by 3 bases. CDR3 size: 15 residues. The DNA for the CDR3 is TGCGCCAGCAGCTTTTGGACTAGCGGGAGCTACGAGCAGTACTTC. This gives the protein CASSFWTSGSYEQYF.

This rearrangement joins TRBV4-1 to TRBJ2-7, with D maybe TRBD2 (5 bases). The CDR3 has 16 amino acids. Trimming took 4 bases from V and 3 from J, leaving 19 bases between them. CDR1 MGHRA and CDR2 YSYEKL come from the germline V gene. For the CDR3, the DNA is TGCGCCAGCAGCCGGGTGCCGACGGACTCTTACTACGAGCAGTACTTC. This gives the protein CASSRVPTDSYYEQYF.

The chain recombines TRBV9 with TRBJ2-1, with 7 bases matching TRBD2. The CDR3 consists of 15 residues. The ends lost 4 bases at V and 5 bases at J; junction bases unmatched: 9. Germline V gene lookup returns CDR1 SGDLS and CDR2 YYNGEE. CDR3 in amino acids: CASSPSGRDHNEQFF. CDR3 in DNA: TGTGCCAGCAGCCCCTCGGGGAGGGACCACAATGAGCAGTTCTTC.

The chain carries TRBV7-2 and TRBJ2-2; TRBD1 is a possible D gene (6 bases). The CDR3 consists of 14 residues. V lost 5 bases to trimming and J lost 9 bases, with 16 bases between them. Germline CDR1 reads SGHTA; CDR2 reads FQGNSA. The CDR3 DNA reads TGTGCCAGCAGCCCTCACCCCAGGGGAAGGGAGCTGTTTTTT. Its protein product is CASSPHPRGRELFF.

The V and J genes are TRBV18 and TRBJ2-7; D unclear. The V end was cut by 3 bases, the J end by 0 bases, with 6 bases between. Per the germline V gene, CDR1 is KGHSH and CDR2 is LQKENI. CDR3 length equals 13 residues. CDR3 coding DNA: TGTGCCAGCTCACCCGAGAGCTCCTACGAGCAGTACTTC. Translated, it gives CASSPESSYEQYF.

The chain combines TRBV7-9 with TRBJ2-4; D might be TRBD2 (5 bases). Germline CDR1 is SEHNR and CDR2 is FQNEAQ (reference sequence). This CDR3 comprises 13 residues. V lost 5 bases and J 8 bases, leaving 13 bases between the germline ends. The CDR3 sequence: CASSNTQEDIQYF. CDR3 coding DNA: TGTGCCAGCAGCAACACTCAGGAGGACATTCAGTACTTC.

V gene TRBV29-1 combines with J gene TRBJ2-4; unclear D gene. The CDR3 is 11 amino acids. The germline gives CDR1 SQVTM, CDR2 ANQGSEA. The CDR3 loop is CSVVPENIQYF. DNA for the CDR3: TGCAGTGTCGTACCGGAAAACATTCAGTACTTC.

The chain has TRBV5-6 and TRBJ2-3; weak D call: TRBD1 (5 bases). CDR3 length: 19 amino acids. Germline-derived CDR1 and CDR2 are SGHDT and YYEEEE. V lost 1 base and J lost 0, with 21 bases in between. The CDR3 sequence is CASSLYTGSLTSSTDTQYF. CDR3 nucleotides: TGTGCCAGCAGCTTGTATACAGGATCTTTGACTTCTAGCACAGATACGCAGTATTTT.

The chain recombines TRBV15 with TRBJ2-7; D might be TRBD2 (6 bases). CDR1 is LNHNV, CDR2 YYDKDF, per germline (reference sequence). The V gene lost 1 base and the J gene lost 1 base, with 8 bases spanning the gap. This CDR3 is 14 amino acids long. CDR3 sequence (DNA): TGTGCCACCAGCAGAGGGAGGGGATCCTACGAGCAGTACTTC. It translates to CATSRGRGSYEQYF.

The chain joins TRBV9 to TRBJ2-1; 8 bases agree with TRBD2. This CDR3 has 13 residues. The J segment lost 10 bases and the V segment lost 3 bases, leaving 6 bases of the junction unmatched. CDR1 and CDR2 (germline): SGDLS, YYNGEE. The CDR3: CASSGNVAGEQFF. The CDR3 nucleotides read TGTGCCAGCAGCGGCAACGTAGCGGGAGAGCAGTTCTTC.

The rearrangement uses TRBV28 and TRBJ2-3; 8 bases match TRBD1. Germline-derived CDR1 and CDR2 are MDHEN and SYDVKM. V dropped 5 bases and J dropped 5; count of bases not matched to a gene: 12. CDR3 length equals 16 residues. The CDR3, as DNA: TGTGCCAGCAGTCCTCCTATCGGCAGGGGGCAAGATACGCAGTATTTT. Amino acid sequence: CASSPPIGRGQDTQYF.

The V gene is TRBV19, the J gene TRBJ2-3, with 7 bases fitting TRBD2. The CDR3 extends over 13 amino acids. Trimming at V came to 4 bases and at J to 4 bases, leaving 2 bases not matched to a gene. Per the germline V gene, CDR1 is LNHDA and CDR2 is SQIVND (reference sequence). The chain's CDR3 is CASSRLASDTQYF. In DNA, the CDR3 is TGTGCCAGTAGTAGACTAGCATCAGATACGCAGTATTTT.

The rearrangement uses TRBV28 and TRBJ2-3; 13 bases are shared with TRBD2. Germline V gene sequence: CDR1 MDHEN, CDR2 SYDVKM. The V and J ends lost 8 bases and 2 bases, in that order; junction bases with no gene match: 7. The CDR3 loop spans 16 amino acids. The CDR3 protein is CASPPGLAGPTDTQYF. The CDR3 region has the DNA TGTGCCAGCCCACCGGGACTAGCGGGACCCACAGATACGCAGTATTTT.

The rearrangement links TRBV30 to TRBJ2-7, with 12 bases fitting TRBD1. V gave up 3 bases and J gave up 4 bases; unmatched junction bases: 10. Germline-derived CDR1 and CDR2 are GTSNPN and SVGIG (reference sequence). This CDR3 has 16 residues. The CDR3 region is CAWRSPGTGGSYEQYF. The CDR3 DNA sequence: TGTGCCTGGAGAAGCCCGGGGACAGGGGGCTCGTACGAGCAGTACTTC.

The chain joins TRBV6-5 to TRBJ2-1; 9 nucleotides match TRBD2. This CDR3 region has 16 residues. Per the germline V gene, CDR1 is MNHEY and CDR2 is SVGAGI. Unmatched junction bases numbered 14, after V lost 2 bases and J lost 12 bases. CDR3 in amino acids: CASSYTRGGRGVGQFF. The CDR3 nucleotides read TGTGCCAGCAGTTACACTAGGGGCGGGAGGGGGGTAGGGCAGTTCTTC.

The rearrangement uses TRBV19 and TRBJ2-3; 9 nucleotides line up with TRBD2. Trimming at V came to 5 bases and at J to 3 bases, leaving 6 bases not matched to a gene. The CDR3 sequence is 15 residues long. CDR1 is LNHDA and CDR2 is SQIVND in the germline V gene (reference sequence). CDR3 nucleotides: TGTGCCAGTAGTTTCGGGCGGGAGGGTACAGATACGCAGTATTTT. As protein: CASSFGREGTDTQYF.

This chain joins TRBV30 and TRBJ1-1, with D tentatively TRBD1 (5 bases). The V gene's germline CDR1 is GTSNPN and CDR2 SVGIG (reference sequence). The CDR3 consists of 13 residues. With 8 bases removed from V and 4 bases from J, the gap between germline ends came to 17 bases. The CDR3 bases are TGTGCCAGATCGGGGGAATCGAGCACTGAAGCTTTCTTT. Translation: CARSGESSTEAFF.

The V and J genes are TRBV28 and TRBJ2-7; 7 positions match TRBD2. CDR3 length: 14 amino acids. CDR1 MDHEN and CDR2 SYDVKM come from the germline V gene. The ends lost 6 bases at V and 6 bases at J; junction bases unmatched: 11. The CDR3 protein is CASRAGASYPEQYF. The CDR3 bases are TGTGCCAGCAGGGCGGGAGCGAGCTACCCCGAGCAGTACTTC.

Notes on this clone: This same CDR3 is encoded by further DNA sequences in the sample. The chain recombines TRBV5-1 with TRBJ2-1; D possibly corresponds to TRBD2 (6 bases). V was shortened by 0 bases and J by 4 bases, with 8 bases between the two germline ends. The CDR3 runs to 14 residues. Germline V CDR1 and CDR2: SGHRS, YFSETQ. The CDR3 loop is CASSLAGTYNEQFF. CDR3 sequence (DNA): TGCGCCAGCAGCTTGGCCGGGACTTACAATGAGCAGTTCTTC.

The chain employs TRBV5-1 and TRBJ1-1; D perhaps matches TRBD1 (5 bases). V was cut by 3 bases and J by 8 bases, with 17 bases left in between. From germline, CDR1 is SGHRS and CDR2 YFSETQ. This CDR3 is 14 amino acids long. The CDR3 coding sequence is TGCGCCAGCAGCTCTGGGGGAGGGCAGGGCGAAGCTTTCTTT. This sequence encodes CASSSGGGQGEAFF.

In DNA form, the CDR3 reads TGTGCCAGTAGTATAGGACTAGCGGGAGTGACCGGGGAGCTGTTTTTT. Translated: CASSIGLAGVTGELFF. The chain links TRBV19 to TRBJ2-2; the match to TRBD2 covers 12 bases. Germline assignment: CDR1 LNHDA and CDR2 SQIVND (reference sequence). The J segment lost 5 bases and the V segment lost 1 base, leaving 2 bases of the junction unmatched. CDR3 length: 16 amino acids. The full variable domain, completed using reference TRBV19 and TRBJ2-2, is DGGITQSPKYLFRKEGQNVTLSCEQNLNHDAMYWYRQDPGQGLRLIYYSQIVNDFQKGDIAEGYSVSREKKESFPLTVTSAQKNPTAFYLCASSIGLAGVTGELFFGEGSRLTVL.

Here the CDR3 reads CASSIENLGGTGGAEVSQPQHF. The CDR3 coding sequence is TGTGCCAGTAGTATCGAGAATCTTGGAGGGACAGGGGGCGCGGAGGTGAGTCAGCCCCAGCATTTT. This chain connects TRBV19 to TRBJ1-5, with 12 nucleotides matching TRBD1. The CDR3 spans 22 residues. Germline CDR1 and CDR2: LNHDA and SQIVND (reference sequence). J was trimmed by 6 bases and V by 3 bases; bases with no gene match: 24.

This chain links TRBV4-1 with TRBJ2-2; D call uncertain. The germline V gene has CDR1 MGHRA and CDR2 YSYEKL. V lost 4 bases, J lost 6 bases, and 9 bases lay in between. The CDR3 covers 13 residues. DNA for the CDR3: TGCGCCAGCAGCCCCGTCCCCCCCGGGGAGCTGTTTTTT. The encoded protein is CASSPVPPGELFF.

The chain employs TRBV5-1 and TRBJ1-1; TRBD1 might be the D (5 bases). The CDR3 consists of 14 residues. Germline V gene lookup returns CDR1 SGHRS and CDR2 YFSETQ. The ends were cut back, 3 bases at V and 1 base at J, with 10 bases in the middle. CDR3 region: CASSYTGPNTEAFF. Here the CDR3 DNA reads TGCGCCAGCAGCTATACAGGCCCGAACACTGAAGCTTTCTTT. Filled out from reference TRBV5-1 and TRBJ1-1, the complete variable domain reads KAGVTQTPRYLIKTRGQQVTLSCSPISGHRSVSWYQQTPGQGLQFLFEYFSETQRNKGNFPGRFSGRQFSNSRSEMNVSTLELGDSALYLCASSYTGPNTEAFFGQGTRLTVV.

The J gene is TRBJ1-1, the V gene TRBV5-1, with D possibly matching TRBD1 (6 bases). The germline V gene has CDR1 SGHRS and CDR2 YFSETQ. The CDR3 sequence is 16 residues long. Trimming removed 2 bases at V and 5 bases at J, with 19 bases between. CDR3 protein: CASSFTGGALGTEAFF. CDR3 in DNA: TGCGCCAGCAGCTTTACTGGGGGCGCCTTGGGGACTGAAGCTTTCTTT.

The V call is TRBV29-1, the J call TRBJ2-7, with 12 bases aligning to TRBD2. The CDR3 is made up of 16 amino acids. V trimming: 3 bases; J trimming: 6 bases; junction bases outside the gene matches: 12. The germline CDR1 and CDR2 sequences are SQVTM and ANQGSEA. Here the CDR3 DNA reads TGCAGCGTTGAGGCCCCTAGCGGGAGGGAAGGGGCCGAGCAGTACTTC. This encodes CSVEAPSGREGAEQYF.

The chain couples TRBV7-6 to TRBJ1-1; 7 bases match TRBD1. After removal of 5 bases from V and 1 base from J, the junction contained 10 bases not matched to a gene. Germline CDR1 is SGHVS and CDR2 is FNYEAQ. This CDR3 region has 16 residues. The CDR3 DNA follows: TGTGCCAGCAGCCTGGGACAGCGCAGTGGGAACACTGAAGCTTTCTTT. Translated: CASSLGQRSGNTEAFF.

The chain links TRBV5-4 to TRBJ2-1; maybe TRBD1 (6 bases). CDR1 is SGHNT, CDR2 YYREEE, per germline (reference sequence). The ends were cut back, 4 bases at V and 3 bases at J, with 17 bases in the middle. CDR3 length: 16 residues. The CDR3 nucleotides read TGTGCCAGCAGCGGGAGAGGGGGAGAAGGCTACAATGAGCAGTTCTTC. Translating it yields CASSGRGGEGYNEQFF.